There are a few counts of the clone carrying this T cell receptor beta chain. The source of the sample is a study of T-cell reconstitution after alpha-beta-depleted transplantation in children. Preparation of the TCRbeta library was carried out with unique molecular identifiers. Using its own MiXCR run on the PCR reads, TCRdb lists one record per CDR3 protein. This sample yields around 670,000 distinct CDR3 sequences, of which about an eighth are seen a single time; approximately 0.8% belongs to the top ten. This CDR3 region has 13 residues. V was pared by 1 base and J by 7 bases, with 10 bases between.

This sequence joins TRBV12-3 or TRBV12-4 and TRBJ2-5; D remains unclear. This sequence was found in a girl aged 2 to 10 with congenital amegakaryocytic thrombocytopenia, due to receive a stem cell transplant. Sequenced here: PBMCs, sampled before TCRalphabeta/CD19-depleted stem cell transplant. The CDR3 reads CASSLGHLRTQYF. In DNA, the CDR3 is TGTGCCAGCAGTTTAGGGCACCTTCGGACCCAGTACTTC.